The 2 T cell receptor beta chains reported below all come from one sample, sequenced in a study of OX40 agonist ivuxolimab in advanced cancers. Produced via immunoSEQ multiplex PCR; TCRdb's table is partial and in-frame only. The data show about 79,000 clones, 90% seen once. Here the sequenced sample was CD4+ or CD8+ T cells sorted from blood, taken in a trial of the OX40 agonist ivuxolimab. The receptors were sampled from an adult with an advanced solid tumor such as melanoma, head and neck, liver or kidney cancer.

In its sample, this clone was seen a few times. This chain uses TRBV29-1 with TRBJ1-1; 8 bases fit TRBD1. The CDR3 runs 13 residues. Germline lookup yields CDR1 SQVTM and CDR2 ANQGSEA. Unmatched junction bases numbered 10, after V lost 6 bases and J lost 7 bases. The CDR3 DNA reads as TGCAGCGTGGTACAGGGGGAGGGCCTTGAAGCTTTCTTT. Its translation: CSVVQGEGLEAFF.

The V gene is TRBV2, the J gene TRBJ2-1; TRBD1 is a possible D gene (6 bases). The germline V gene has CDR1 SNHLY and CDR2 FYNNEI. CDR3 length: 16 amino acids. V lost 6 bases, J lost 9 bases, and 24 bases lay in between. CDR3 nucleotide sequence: TGTGCCAGCAGAAGAGCAGACGGAGACAGGTGGGGTGAGCAGTTCTTC. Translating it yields CASRRADGDRWGEQFF.